Following are 23 T cell receptor beta chains from one sample sequenced in a study of PD-1 blockade in classical Hodgkin lymphoma. Exposure to brentuximab vedotin varied, and each patient had relapsed following autologous stem cell transplantation. Out of thawed PBMCs, magnetic negative selection purified CD4+ T cells. Produced via immunoSEQ multiplex PCR; TCRdb's table is partial and in-frame only. The data show about 15,000 clones, with around 81% seen just once and 1% held by the top ten. Source: CD4+ T cells from blood, taken at baseline. The receptors originated from a human donor with classical Hodgkin lymphoma.

The gene calls are TRBV9 and TRBJ2-2; the D gene is possibly TRBD1 (5 bases). This CDR3 spans 15 amino acids. CDR1 is SGDLS and CDR2 is YYNGEE in the germline V gene. The germline V and J ends were trimmed by 0 bases and 4 bases, with 10 bases remaining between them. CDR3 protein: CASSVGRQSTGELFF. CDR3 nucleotide sequence: TGTGCCAGCAGCGTAGGAAGACAGAGCACCGGGGAGCTGTTTTTT.

The chain couples TRBV7-6 to TRBJ2-1; D is ambiguous. The germline V and J ends were trimmed by 2 bases and 4 bases, with 6 bases remaining between them. This CDR3 region has 13 residues. Germline assignment: CDR1 SGHVS and CDR2 FNYEAQ. The CDR3: CASSLLGYNEQFF. DNA for the CDR3: TGTGCCAGCAGCTTATTAGGATACAATGAGCAGTTCTTC.

The gene calls are TRBV18 and TRBJ2-2; 8 bases align to TRBD1. The germline V gene encodes CDR1 KGHSH and CDR2 LQKENI. The ends lost 6 bases at V and 1 base at J; junction bases unmatched: 7. The CDR3 is 16 amino acids. The DNA for the CDR3 is TGTGCCAGCTCGCAGGCCGGGACAGGGAACACCGGGGAGCTGTTTTTT. Its translation is CASSQAGTGNTGELFF.

V gene TRBV11-3 combines with J gene TRBJ2-7; D is possibly TRBD1 (5 bases). CDR1 is SGHNT and CDR2 is YENEEA in the germline V gene. The CDR3 consists of 14 residues. V was cut by 2 bases and J by 2 bases, with 10 bases left in between. Here the CDR3 DNA reads TGTGCCAGCAGCTTACAGGGAAACCCCTACGAGCAGTACTTC. Translation gives CASSLQGNPYEQYF.

The CDR3 nucleotides are TGTGCCAGCAGCAAACCTTCTAGCGGGCAAACCGGGGAGCTGTTTTTT. Its translation: CASSKPSSGQTGELFF. This sequence joins TRBV21-1 and TRBJ2-2; no DNA check was done on the table's D call, TRBD2. TRBV21-1 is assigned pseudogene status. The CDR3 runs to 16 residues.

The chain employs TRBV5-4 and TRBJ1-5; D uncertain. Germline V gene lookup returns CDR1 SGHNT and CDR2 YYREEE (reference sequence). The length of the CDR3 is 13 residues. V was trimmed by 4 bases and J by 5 bases, leaving 10 bases between them. In DNA form, the CDR3 reads TGTGCCAGCAGCCCGGACGGACATCAGCCCCAGCATTTT. Its protein product is CASSPDGHQPQHF.

The V call is TRBV29-1, the J call TRBJ1-1, with no clear D. Germline CDR1 is SQVTM and CDR2 is ANQGSEA. CDR3 length: 13 residues. The V and J ends lost 4 bases and 4 bases respectively, with 13 bases between them. CDR3 residues: CSVVGSGSTEAFF. As DNA, the CDR3 is TGCAGCGTTGTGGGGTCCGGTAGCACTGAAGCTTTCTTT.

CDR3 sequence reads: CASSSDSNYGYTF. The CDR3 DNA sequence: TGTGCCAGCAGCTCCGACAGTAACTATGGCTACACCTTC. The V gene is TRBV27, the J gene TRBJ1-2, with D tentatively TRBD1 (5 bases). The ends were cut back, 6 bases at V and 1 base at J, with 9 bases in the middle. Germline V gives CDR1 MNHEY, CDR2 SMNVEV (reference sequence). The length of the CDR3 is 13 residues.

V and J are TRBV7-8 and TRBJ1-2; D possibly corresponds to TRBD1 (6 bases). The germline gives CDR1 SGHVS, CDR2 FQNEAQ. V lost 4 bases to trimming and J lost 6 bases, with 15 bases between them. This CDR3 region has 14 residues. As DNA, the CDR3 is TGTGCCAGCAGCTCCCTAGGGGGGTCGGATGGCTACACCTTC. Translation gives CASSSLGGSDGYTF.

The V gene is TRBV10-3, the J gene TRBJ2-6; TRBD1 aligns across 8 bases. The CDR3 is 18 residues long. Germline lookup yields CDR1 ENHRY and CDR2 SYGVKD. Losses at the gene ends were 4 bases for V and 0 bases for J; bases not matched to a gene: 8. In DNA, the CDR3 is TGTGCCATCAGTGCGTGGCAGGGGGCCAACTCTGGGGCCAACGTCCTGACTTTC. This translates into CAISAWQGANSGANVLTF.

The chain employs TRBV30 and TRBJ2-3; the D call may be TRBD1 or TRBD2 (5 bases each). V lost 3 bases and J lost 10, with 11 bases in between. The CDR3 spans 11 residues. CDR1 is GTSNPN and CDR2 is SVGIG in the germline V gene (reference sequence). DNA of the CDR3: TGTGCCTGGAGCGGCCAGGGAGCGCAGTATTTT. This translates into CAWSGQGAQYF.

The chain recombines TRBV2 with TRBJ1-6; 8 bases fit TRBD1. CDR3 length: 16 amino acids. The junction had 5 bases not matched to a gene; V was cut back by 5 bases and J by 2 bases. CDR1 and CDR2 (germline): SNHLY, FYNNEI. DNA for the CDR3: TGTGCCAGCAGTTTCGGACAGGGAGCCTATAATTCACCCCTCCACTTT. This gives the protein CASSFGQGAYNSPLHF.

This chain uses TRBV14 with TRBJ2-1; TRBD2 matches 7 bases. The V segment lost 1 base and the J segment 4 bases; nucleotides outside the gene matches: 7. The CDR3 runs to 16 residues. The germline gives CDR1 SGHDN, CDR2 FVKESK. The chain's CDR3 is CASSQVRTSPYNEQFF. Here the CDR3 DNA reads TGTGCCAGCAGCCAAGTGCGGACTAGTCCTTACAATGAGCAGTTCTTC.

The V and J genes are TRBV11-1 and TRBJ2-1, with D uncertain. Looked up from germline, CDR1 is SGHAT and CDR2 is FQDESV (reference sequence). Deletions cut 5 bases from V and 0 bases from J, with 11 bases between. There are 15 residues in the CDR3. The DNA for the CDR3 is TGTGCCAGCAGCCTAGAAGTCAGCTCCTACAATGAGCAGTTCTTC. Translation: CASSLEVSSYNEQFF.

This rearrangement joins TRBV28 to TRBJ2-2, with D unresolved. Germline assignment: CDR1 MDHEN and CDR2 SYDVKM. Trimming removed 6 bases at V and 2 bases at J, with 4 bases between. This CDR3 spans 12 amino acids. The chain's CDR3 is CASSDNTGELFF. CDR3 DNA sequence: TGTGCCAGCAGCGACAACACCGGGGAGCTGTTTTTT. The full variable domain, rest sourced from reference TRBV28 and TRBJ2-2, is DVKVTQSSRYLVKRTGEKVFLECVQDMDHENMFWYRQDPGLGLRLIYFSYDVKMKEKGDIPEGYSVSREKKERFSLILESASTNQTSMYLCASSDNTGELFFGEGSRLTVL.

CDR3 in amino acids: CASSPRTGPNEQYF. In DNA form, the CDR3 reads TGTGCCAGTAGTCCCAGGACAGGCCCCAACGAGCAGTACTTC. This rearrangement joins TRBV19 to TRBJ2-7, with 7 bases matching TRBD1. The trim removed 5 bases at V and 5 bases at J, leaving 9 bases unmatched. Germline V gene sequence: CDR1 LNHDA, CDR2 SQIVND (reference sequence). This CDR3 spans 14 amino acids.

Only a few counts were recorded for this clone. The rearrangement uses TRBV13 and TRBJ1-6; 10 bases line up with TRBD1. In germline, CDR1 is PRHDT, CDR2 FYEKMQ (reference sequence). The junction had 4 bases not matched to a gene; V was cut back by 2 bases and J by 9 bases. The CDR3 extends over 15 amino acids. CDR3 sequence reads: CASSLRQGAGSPLHF. Here the CDR3 DNA reads TGTGCCAGCAGCTTACGACAGGGGGCAGGTTCACCCCTCCACTTT.

The J gene is TRBJ2-3, the V gene TRBV11-2; D may be TRBD2 (6 bases). Germline-derived CDR1 and CDR2 are SGHAT and FQNNGV. CDR3 length: 18 amino acids. V was clipped by 1 base and J by 2 bases, with 19 bases between them. CDR3 nucleotides: TGTGCCAGCAGCTTAGCCCCCTTTAGCGGAGGGTACACAGATACGCAGTATTTT. Its protein product is CASSLAPFSGGYTDTQYF. Full variable domain (missing parts from reference TRBV11-2 and TRBJ2-3): EAGVAQSPRYKIIEKRQSVAFWCNPISGHATLYWYQQILGQGPKLLIQFQNNGVVDDSQLPKDRFSAERLKGVDSTLKIQPAKLEDSAVYLCASSLAPFSGGYTDTQYFGPGTRLTVL.

J is TRBJ2-1 and V is TRBV10-3, with D possibly TRBD1 on 6 matching bases. Germline CDR1 is ENHRY and CDR2 is SYGVKD. V gave up 2 bases and J gave up 8 bases, with 13 bases separating them. This CDR3 region has 14 residues. CDR3 nucleotide sequence: TGTGCCATCAGTGAGCGCACAGGGTTCTATGAGCAGTTCTTC. It specifies CAISERTGFYEQFF.

The chain is built from TRBV7-9 and TRBJ2-7; D possibly corresponds to TRBD2 (6 bases). CDR3 length: 14 amino acids. Germline CDR1 reads SEHNR; CDR2 reads FQNEAQ (reference sequence). Deletions cut 0 bases from V and 8 bases from J, with 14 bases between. Here the CDR3 reads CASSLAEGPQKQYF. As DNA, the CDR3 is TGTGCCAGCAGCTTAGCGGAGGGACCGCAAAAGCAGTACTTC. The full variable domain, with the rest looked up from reference TRBV7-9 and TRBJ2-7, is DTGVSQNPRHKITKRGQNVTFRCDPISEHNRLYWYRQTLGQGPEFLTYFQNEAQLEKSRLLSDRFSAERPKGSFSTLEIQRTEQGDSAMYLCASSLAEGPQKQYFGPGTRLTVT.

The rearrangement uses TRBV10-3 and TRBJ2-7; D tentatively reads TRBD1 or TRBD2 (5 bases each). The CDR3 extends over 19 amino acids. The V gene's germline CDR1 is ENHRY and CDR2 SYGVKD. V lost 6 bases, J lost 0 bases, and 27 bases lay in between. The CDR3, as DNA: TGTGCCATCAGGGGACCTAAACAAGCCGGGGCCGCGATCTCCTACGAGCAGTACTTC. Amino acid sequence: CAIRGPKQAGAAISYEQYF.

The chain couples TRBV7-2 to TRBJ1-1, with 7 nucleotides matching TRBD1. The ends lost 6 bases at V and 2 bases at J; junction bases unmatched: 9. CDR3 length equals 15 residues. Germline-derived CDR1 and CDR2 are SGHTA and FQGNSA. The chain's CDR3 is CASRRRQGFNTEAFF. For the CDR3, the DNA is TGTGCCAGCAGGCGTCGACAGGGCTTCAACACTGAAGCTTTCTTT.

The chain carries TRBV10-3 and TRBJ2-3; the D gene could be TRBD1 or TRBD2 (5 bases each). Germline V gene lookup returns CDR1 ENHRY and CDR2 SYGVKD. V was cut by 7 bases and J by 0 bases, with 11 bases left in between. CDR3 length: 14 residues. The CDR3 DNA reads as TGTGCCATCAAAGGGACCCAGAGCACAGATACGCAGTATTTT. Protein product: CAIKGTQSTDTQYF.